The 4 T cell receptor beta chains below were found in one sample sequenced in a study of shared clonotypes between healthy human individuals. Libraries were prepared by immunoSEQ multiplex PCR; TCRdb keeps only in-frame clonotypes and omits some of them. Counted here are approximately 470,000 clones, approximately 81% occurring once; the ten biggest clones make up approximately 11%. Sequenced input: PBMCs. The receptors come from a woman aged 40 to 50 in good health. Some clones in this sample may be carry-over from other donors' samples.

This rearrangement joins TRBV18 to TRBJ2-7; D is ambiguous. The V gene lost 3 bases and the J gene lost 4 bases, with 10 bases spanning the gap. CDR1 is KGHSH, CDR2 LQKENI, per germline. This CDR3 region has 13 residues. CDR3 in amino acids: CASSPRSEYEQYF. In nucleotides, the CDR3 is TGTGCCAGCTCACCGAGGAGCGAGTACGAGCAGTACTTC.

The chain couples TRBV5-4 to TRBJ2-2, with 13 bases fitting TRBD2. Trimming took 4 bases from V and 2 from J; bases not matched to a gene: 2. CDR3 length: 16 amino acids. Germline V CDR1 and CDR2: SGHNT, YYREEE (reference sequence). The CDR3 spells CASSTGLAGNTGELFF. The CDR3 nucleotides read TGTGCCAGCAGCACGGGACTAGCGGGAAACACCGGGGAGCTGTTTTTT.

This clone occurred a few times. V usage is TRBV10-3 and J usage is TRBJ1-4, with D maybe TRBD1 (5 bases). Trimming pared 7 bases from V and 4 bases from J, leaving 10 bases between. This CDR3 has 13 residues. Germline V CDR1 and CDR2: ENHRY, SYGVKD. This CDR3 reads CAITRDFNEKLFF. The CDR3 coding sequence is TGTGCCATCACAAGGGACTTTAATGAAAAACTGTTTTTT.

V is TRBV19 and J is TRBJ1-2, with a tentative D call TRBD1 (5 bases). Between the trimmed V and J ends, which lost 7 bases and 8 bases, there was a span of 17 bases. Germline CDR1 and CDR2: LNHDA and SQIVND (reference sequence). The CDR3 totals 13 residues. As DNA, the CDR3 is TGTGCCAGTAAGCCCTGGCAGGGTAGAGGCTACACCTTC. This codes for CASKPWQGRGYTF.